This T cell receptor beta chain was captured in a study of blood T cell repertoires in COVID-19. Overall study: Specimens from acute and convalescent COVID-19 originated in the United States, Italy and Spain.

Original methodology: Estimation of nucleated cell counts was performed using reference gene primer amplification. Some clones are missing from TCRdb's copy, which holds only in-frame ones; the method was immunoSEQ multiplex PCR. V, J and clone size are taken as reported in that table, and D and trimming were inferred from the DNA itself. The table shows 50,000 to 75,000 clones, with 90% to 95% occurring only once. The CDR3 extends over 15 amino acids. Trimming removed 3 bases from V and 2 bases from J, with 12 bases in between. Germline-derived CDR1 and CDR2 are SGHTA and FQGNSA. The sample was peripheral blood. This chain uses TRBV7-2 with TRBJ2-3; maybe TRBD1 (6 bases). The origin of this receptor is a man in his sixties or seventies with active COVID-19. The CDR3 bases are TGTGCCAGCAGCTTGGGACAAACCCTCACAGATACGCAGTATTTT. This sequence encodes CASSLGQTLTDTQYF. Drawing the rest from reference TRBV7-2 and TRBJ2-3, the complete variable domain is GAGVSQSPSNKVTEKGKDVELRCDPISGHTALYWYRQSLGQGLEFLIYFQGNSAPDKSGLPSDRFSAERTGGSVSTLTIQRTQQEDSAVYLCASSLGQTLTDTQYFGPGTRLTVL.